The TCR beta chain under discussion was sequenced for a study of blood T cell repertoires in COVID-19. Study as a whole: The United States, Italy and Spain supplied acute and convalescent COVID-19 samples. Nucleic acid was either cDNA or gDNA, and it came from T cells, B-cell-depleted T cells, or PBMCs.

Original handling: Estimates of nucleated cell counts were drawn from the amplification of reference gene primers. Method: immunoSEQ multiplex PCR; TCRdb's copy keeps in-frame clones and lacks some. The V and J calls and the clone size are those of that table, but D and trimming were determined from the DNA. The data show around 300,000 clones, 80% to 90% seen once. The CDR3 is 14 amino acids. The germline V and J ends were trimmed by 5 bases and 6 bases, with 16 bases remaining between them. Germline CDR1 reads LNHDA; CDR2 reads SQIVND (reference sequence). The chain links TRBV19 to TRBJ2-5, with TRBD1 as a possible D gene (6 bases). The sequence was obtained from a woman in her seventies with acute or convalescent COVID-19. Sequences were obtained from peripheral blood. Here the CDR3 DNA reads TGTGCCAGTAGTGGGCCTACAGGGACGAAGACCCAGTACTTC. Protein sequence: CASSGPTGTKTQYF.